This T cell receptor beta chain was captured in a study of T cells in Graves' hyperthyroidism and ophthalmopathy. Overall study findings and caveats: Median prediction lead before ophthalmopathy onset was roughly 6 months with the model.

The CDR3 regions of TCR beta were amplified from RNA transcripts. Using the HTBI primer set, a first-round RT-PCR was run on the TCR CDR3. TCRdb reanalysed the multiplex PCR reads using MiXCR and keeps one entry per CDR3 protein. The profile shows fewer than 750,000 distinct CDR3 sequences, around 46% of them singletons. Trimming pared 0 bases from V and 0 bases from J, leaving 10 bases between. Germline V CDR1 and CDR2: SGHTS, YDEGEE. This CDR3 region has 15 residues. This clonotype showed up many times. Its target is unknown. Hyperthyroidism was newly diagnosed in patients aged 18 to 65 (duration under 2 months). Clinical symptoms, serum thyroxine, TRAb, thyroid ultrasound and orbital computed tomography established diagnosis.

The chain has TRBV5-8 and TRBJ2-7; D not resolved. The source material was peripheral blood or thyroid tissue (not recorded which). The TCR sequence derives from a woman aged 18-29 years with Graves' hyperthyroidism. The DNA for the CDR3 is TGTGCCAGCAGCTTGGGGCAGGCTTCCTCCTACGAGCAGTACTTC. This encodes CASSLGQASSYEQYF.